A selection of T cell receptor beta chains follows, all from one sample in a study of blood T cell repertoires in COVID-19. Produced via immunoSEQ multiplex PCR; TCRdb's table is partial and in-frame only. The sample has around 100,000 clones; around 93% are singletons. The sequencing input was peripheral blood. The receptors stem from a human donor with active COVID-19. The donor label of this sample is uncertain. The CDR3 runs from the conserved cysteine through the conserved F or W. The D gene is left open where the match is weak. Clone size, where shown, is once, few, many, or a class for clones that have expanded.

clone size	V gene	J gene	D gene	CDR3 protein	CDR3 DNA
-	TRBV6-6	TRBJ1-1	-	CASNRQADTEAFF	TGTGCCAGCAACAGACAGGCTGACACTGAAGCTTTCTTT
-	TRBV6-1	TRBJ1-2	-	CASSETTVVGYTF	TGTGCCAGCAGTGAAACGACAGTGGTTGGCTACACCTTC
-	TRBV27	TRBJ2-1	-	CASSRYTTGFYVGEQFF	TGTGCCAGCAGCCGCTATACCACAGGGTTTTATGTTGGTGAGCAGTTCTTC
-	TRBV28	TRBJ1-2	TRBD1	CASSQPGTGLNYGYTF	TGTGCCAGCAGCCAACCCGGGACAGGCCTAAACTATGGCTACACCTTC
-	TRBV9	TRBJ2-7	-	CASSPNPAAYEQYF	TGTGCCAGCAGCCCAAACCCCGCAGCCTACGAGCAGTACTTC
-	TRBV10-3	TRBJ1-1	-	CAISFNPITGFTEAFF	TGTGCCATCAGTTTTAATCCTATCACAGGGTTCACTGAAGCTTTCTTT
-	TRBV6-5	TRBJ1-6	TRBD1	CASSTDRAAPLHF	TGTGCCAGCAGTACGGACAGGGCGGCACCCCTCCACTTT
-	TRBV27	TRBJ1-1	TRBD1	CASSLDGQVPWNTEAFF	TGTGCCAGCAGTTTAGACGGACAGGTCCCTTGGAACACTGAAGCTTTCTTT
-	TRBV19	TRBJ1-1	-	CASSTIRVVVNTEAFF	TGTGCCAGTAGTACCATCAGGGTGGTGGTGAACACTGAAGCTTTCTTT
-	TRBV28	TRBJ2-6	-	CASSSGGPGANVLTF	TGTGCCAGCAGTTCCGGGGGGCCTGGGGCCAACGTCCTGACTTTC
-	TRBV4-1	TRBJ2-1	-	CASSQSARVADEQFF	TGCGCCAGCAGCCAATCCGCCAGGGTAGCCGATGAGCAGTTCTTC
-	TRBV6-2/TRBV6-3	TRBJ2-5	-	CASSPARKRADQETQYF	TGTGCCAGCAGCCCCGCCCGGAAGCGGGCGGACCAAGAGACCCAGTACTTC
-	TRBV6-5	TRBJ2-7	-	CASALRGHYEQYF	TGTGCCAGCGCGCTGCGGGGCCACTACGAGCAGTACTTC
-	TRBV7-9	TRBJ2-1	TRBD1	CASRGTGNEQFF	TGTGCCAGCAGGGGGACAGGGAATGAGCAGTTCTTC
few	TRBV2	TRBJ2-7	-	CASSLRVSYEQYF	TGTGCCAGCAGTCTCAGGGTCTCCTACGAGCAGTACTTC
-	TRBV6-5	TRBJ2-2	-	CASSYSPGTGELFF	TGTGCCAGCAGTTACTCGCCCGGGACCGGGGAGCTGTTTTTT
-	TRBV20-1	TRBJ2-1	TRBD2	CSASGGRLAASYNEQFF	TGCAGTGCTAGTGGAGGGAGACTAGCGGCTTCCTACAATGAGCAGTTCTTC
-	TRBV28	TRBJ1-6	-	CASSLYRSSYNSPLHF	TGTGCCAGCAGTTTATATCGGAGCTCCTATAATTCACCCCTCCACTTT
-	TRBV2	TRBJ2-6	TRBD1	CASSEFWAGGTGANVLTF	TGTGCCAGCAGTGAATTCTGGGCAGGGGGAACTGGGGCCAACGTCCTGACTTTC
few	TRBV18	TRBJ2-2	TRBD1	CASSGTGMRSTGELFF	TGTGCCAGCTCCGGGACAGGGATGCGGAGCACCGGGGAGCTGTTTTTT
-	TRBV3-1/TRBV3-2	TRBJ2-2	TRBD2	CASSHLYPGTSGGARSGELFF	TGTGCCAGCAGCCATCTCTACCCCGGGACTAGCGGGGGGGCAAGGTCCGGGGAGCTGTTTTTT
-	TRBV24-1	TRBJ2-7	-	CATSDGGQLLNSYEQYF	TGTGCCACCAGTGATGGAGGACAGCTACTGAACTCCTACGAGCAGTACTTC
once	TRBV5-1	TRBJ1-1	-	CASTLGQNTEAFF	TGCGCCAGCACCCTGGGACAGAACACTGAAGCTTTCTTT
-	TRBV19	TRBJ1-2	-	CASRQSSNYGYTF	TGTGCCAGCCGACAGTCTTCTAACTATGGCTACACCTTC
-	TRBV7-2	TRBJ2-7	-	CASSLAGGPLSGYEQYF	TGTGCCAGCAGCTTAGCGGGGGGGCCATTGAGTGGCTACGAGCAGTACTTC
-	TRBV6-1	TRBJ1-2	-	CASSEEGHYGYTF	TGTGCCAGCAGTGAGGAGGGCCACTATGGCTACACCTTC
once	TRBV5-6	TRBJ2-2	-	CASSLWPATHTGELFF	TGTGCCAGCAGCTTGTGGCCTGCAACCCACACCGGGGAGCTGTTTTTT
-	TRBV10-3	TRBJ1-5	TRBD1	CAISERTGLNQPQHF	TGTGCCATCAGTGAACGGACAGGGCTAAATCAGCCCCAGCATTTT